This T cell receptor beta chain was recovered during a study of identical twins. Trimming pared 7 bases from V and 0 bases from J, leaving 14 bases between. The CDR3 is made up of 14 amino acids. The germline V gene has CDR1 SGHDT and CDR2 YYEEEE. Healthy Caucasian donors formed the entire cohort. The study, taken as a whole, reports: The authors noted that invariant MAIT and iNKT cells could partly confound zero-insertion analyses.

Points on this clonotype: No antigen is known for it.

Unique molecular identifiers were present on the cDNA, which also gained a universal primer site by template switching. TCRdb re-derived calls from the 5' RACE reads in MiXCR, one entry per CDR3 protein. The repertoire holds some 330,000 distinct CDR3 sequences, with 9% as singletons. V is TRBV5-6 and J is TRBJ2-7, with unresolved D. The source of this sequence is a woman aged 45 to 65 in good health. The sequenced sample was naive T cells sorted from blood. The DNA of the CDR3 is TGTGCCAGCGCCAGTAAGGATTACTCCTACGAGCAGTACTTC. It codes for CASASKDYSYEQYF.